This entry concerns a single T cell receptor beta chain. Its specificity is unknown. The sample is drawn from a study of cytomegalovirus exposure and HLA in healthy donors. Overall study context: Counted in an early data release were about 80 million unique TCRs from HLA-typed donors. Study results and limitations: Donor immune exposure was known only as CMV serostatus. Specific recognition of CMV antigens was confirmed in vitro for a few chains (all CMV-associated).

With 60 Vbeta and 13 Jbeta primers, the PCR was carried out. The table came from immunoSEQ multiplex PCR; TCRdb's copy has only in-frame clones and leaves some out. The table shows approximately 210,000 clones, with 82% occurring only once. Unmatched junction bases numbered 2, after V lost 5 bases and J lost 2 bases. This CDR3 is 14 amino acids long. Per the germline V gene, CDR1 is MNHEY and CDR2 is SVGAGI. The chain is built from TRBV6-5 and TRBJ1-4; TRBD1 agrees at 7 bases. This clonotype originated in a man between 35 and 55 years old in good health and CMV-seropositive. Sequenced input: PBMCs. This chain's CDR3 is CASSATGTNEKLFF. The CDR3, as DNA: TGTGCCAGCAGTGCGACAGGGACTAATGAAAAACTGTTTTTT.